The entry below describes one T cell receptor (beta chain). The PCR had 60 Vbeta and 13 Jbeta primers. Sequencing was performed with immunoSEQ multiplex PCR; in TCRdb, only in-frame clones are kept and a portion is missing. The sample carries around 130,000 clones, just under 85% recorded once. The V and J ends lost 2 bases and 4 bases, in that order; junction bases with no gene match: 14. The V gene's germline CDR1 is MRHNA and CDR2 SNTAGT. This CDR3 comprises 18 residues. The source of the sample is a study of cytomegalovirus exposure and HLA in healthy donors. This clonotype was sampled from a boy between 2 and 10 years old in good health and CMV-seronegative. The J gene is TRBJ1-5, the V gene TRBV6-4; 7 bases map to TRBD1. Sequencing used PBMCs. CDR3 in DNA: TGTGCCAGCAGTGACGCTAAGGCCAGGGGGTTAGGGAATCAGCCCCAGCATTTT. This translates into CASSDAKARGLGNQPQHF.